This TCR beta chain was identified during a study of shared clonotypes between healthy human individuals. In the study overall: Per donor, CD8 memory used one plate, CD8 naive used two, CD4 memory used three and CD4 naive used three.

General study points: Sorted-subset sequencing was shown by rarefaction to be incomplete despite large depth. It was only blood that was sampled, and tissue repertoires likely differ.

Assay used: immunoSEQ multiplex PCR; TCRdb lists only in-frame clones, some missing. This sample has fewer than 2.5 million clones, with 90% to 95% found just once. The V gene's germline CDR1 is SGHTA and CDR2 FQGNSA. The V segment lost 5 bases and the J segment 7 bases; nucleotides outside the gene matches: 14. The CDR3 is made up of 17 amino acids. For this clone: Its target is unknown.

Adults of Caucasian background living in Nashville, Tennessee made up all donors. The sequenced sample was naive CD4+ T cells from PBMCs. Subset described: CD45RA+ positively selected. This rearrangement joins TRBV7-2 to TRBJ2-2, with 9 nucleotides matching TRBD1. This receptor was obtained from a man aged 18-30 years in good health. Some clones in this sample may be carry-over from other donors' samples. The CDR3 sequence is CASSVDRDRELYGELFF. CDR3 coding DNA: TGTGCCAGCAGCGTGGACCGGGACAGGGAGTTATACGGGGAGCTGTTTTTT.